The present TCR beta chain was sequenced within a study of blood T cell repertoires in COVID-19. The overall study: There were acute and convalescent COVID-19 samples, and they came from the United States, Italy and Spain.

The CDR3 runs 12 residues. Trimming took 1 base from V and 3 from J, leaving 5 bases between them. CDR1 and CDR2 (germline): SGHRS, YFSETQ. As processed by the authors: The assay estimated nucleated cells by amplifying reference gene primers. Only in-frame clones appear in the TCRdb table, and some are missing; sequencing was by immunoSEQ multiplex PCR. V, J and clone size are those of that table, while D and trimming were read from the DNA. The table has about 97,000 clones, about 87% seen once; the top ten hold roughly 14%. The genes are TRBV5-1 and TRBJ2-7, with D maybe TRBD2 (5 bases). The TCR originated in a human donor in a cohort sampled during active COVID-19. Sequenced input: peripheral blood. The CDR3 DNA is TGCGCCAGCAGCTTGACTAGCTACGAGCAGTACTTC. Amino acid sequence: CASSLTSYEQYF.